This T cell receptor (beta chain) originates from a study of blood T cell repertoires in COVID-19. In the study overall: PBMCs, B-cell-depleted T cells, or T cells were the source of the cDNA or gDNA that made up the material.

Germline V gene sequence: CDR1 MDHEN, CDR2 SYDVKM. V was shortened by 4 bases and J by 5 bases, with 15 bases between the two germline ends. The CDR3 has 14 amino acids. Method: immunoSEQ multiplex PCR; TCRdb's copy keeps in-frame clones and lacks some. The sample holds approximately 92,000 clones, 86% seen once. This receptor was obtained from a woman aged 55-70 years in a cohort sampled during active or convalescent COVID-19. This chain uses TRBV28 with TRBJ2-7; D is uncertain. Specimen: peripheral blood. The CDR3 nucleotides read TGTGCCAGCAGTTCCCGTGCTGACTGGGACGAGCAGTACTTC. This encodes CASSSRADWDEQYF. The full variable domain, rest sourced from reference TRBV28 and TRBJ2-7, is DVKVTQSSRYLVKRTGEKVFLECVQDMDHENMFWYRQDPGLGLRLIYFSYDVKMKEKGDIPEGYSVSREKKERFSLILESASTNQTSMYLCASSSRADWDEQYFGPGTRLTVT.